This TCR beta chain was sequenced in a study of spatial heterogeneity in lung cancer. CDR3 length: 17 amino acids. Trimming removed 2 bases from V and 0 bases from J; junction bases left unmatched: 1. CDR1 SGHRS and CDR2 YFSETQ come from the germline V gene. Time point in this sample: sample taken at primary tumor resection. Sequencing of whole RNA from tumor, nontumor lung or frozen PBMC involved no sorting. MiXCR, applied by TCRdb to the 5' RACE reads, yields one record per CDR3 protein. The table shows 2,700 or so distinct CDR3 sequences, with 1.4% to 1.5% occurring only once. Study observations and caveats: Expanded alpha and beta TCR counts within tumors tracked tumor mutation counts.

By share, this clonotype counts as medium-sized. Antigen unknown. This TCR was recovered from a male donor with early-stage non-small cell lung cancer. Sequenced here: lung tumor tissue, sampled at surgery. J is TRBJ2-6 and V is TRBV5-1; 11 bases are shared with TRBD2. For the CDR3, the DNA is TGCGCCAGCAGCTTAACTAGCGGGAGCTCTGGGGCCAACGTCCTGACTTTC. Its protein is CASSLTSGSSGANVLTF.